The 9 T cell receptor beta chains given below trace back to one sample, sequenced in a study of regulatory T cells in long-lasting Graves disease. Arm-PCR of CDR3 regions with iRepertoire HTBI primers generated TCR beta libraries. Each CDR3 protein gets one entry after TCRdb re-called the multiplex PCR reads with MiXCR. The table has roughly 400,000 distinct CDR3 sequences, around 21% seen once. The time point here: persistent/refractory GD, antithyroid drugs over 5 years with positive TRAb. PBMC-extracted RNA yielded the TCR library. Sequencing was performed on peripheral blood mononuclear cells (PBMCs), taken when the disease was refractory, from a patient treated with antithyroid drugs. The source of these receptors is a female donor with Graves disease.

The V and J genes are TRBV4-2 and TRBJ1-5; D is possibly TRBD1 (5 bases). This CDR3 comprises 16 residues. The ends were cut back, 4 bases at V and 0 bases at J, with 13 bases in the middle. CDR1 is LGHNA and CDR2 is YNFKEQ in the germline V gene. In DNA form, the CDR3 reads TGTGCCAGCAGCCTCGAAGGAGGGGATAGCAATCAGCCCCAGCATTTT. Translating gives CASSLEGGDSNQPQHF.

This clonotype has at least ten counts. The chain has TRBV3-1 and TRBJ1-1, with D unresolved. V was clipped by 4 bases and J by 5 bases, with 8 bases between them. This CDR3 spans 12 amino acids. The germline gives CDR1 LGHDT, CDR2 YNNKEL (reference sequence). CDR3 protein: CASSPIGTEAFF. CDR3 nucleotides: TGTGCCAGCAGCCCGATAGGAACTGAAGCTTTCTTT.

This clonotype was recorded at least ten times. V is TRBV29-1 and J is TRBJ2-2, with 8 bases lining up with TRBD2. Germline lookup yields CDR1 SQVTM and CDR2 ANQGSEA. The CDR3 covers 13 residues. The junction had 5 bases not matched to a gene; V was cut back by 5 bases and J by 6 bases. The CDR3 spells CSVSREAAGELFF. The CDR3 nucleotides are TGCAGCGTTTCGCGGGAGGCCGCCGGGGAGCTGTTTTTT.

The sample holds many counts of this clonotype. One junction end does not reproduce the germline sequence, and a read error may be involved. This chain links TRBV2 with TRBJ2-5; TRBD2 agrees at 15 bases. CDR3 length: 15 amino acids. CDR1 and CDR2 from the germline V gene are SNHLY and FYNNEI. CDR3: CASSVLGLAGGQEDF. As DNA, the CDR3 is TGTGCCAGCAGTGTCCTGGGACTAGCGGGAGGCCAGGAAGACTTC.

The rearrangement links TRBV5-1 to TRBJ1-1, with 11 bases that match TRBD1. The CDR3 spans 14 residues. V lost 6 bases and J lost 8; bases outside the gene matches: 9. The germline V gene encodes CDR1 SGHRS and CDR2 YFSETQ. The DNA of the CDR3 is TGCGCCAGCACCCTGGACAGGGGGCGGTCAGAAGCTTTCTTT. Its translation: CASTLDRGRSEAFF.

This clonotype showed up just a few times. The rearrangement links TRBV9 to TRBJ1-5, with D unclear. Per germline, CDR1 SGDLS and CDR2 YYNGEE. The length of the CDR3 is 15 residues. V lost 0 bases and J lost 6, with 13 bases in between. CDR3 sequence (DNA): TGTGCCAGCAGCGTAGGGAGTGGAGGGATTCAGCCCCAGCATTTT. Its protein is CASSVGSGGIQPQHF. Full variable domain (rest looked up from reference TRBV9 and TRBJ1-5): DSGVTQTPKHLITATGQRVTLRCSPRSGDLSVYWYQQSLDQGLQFLIQYYNGEERAKGNILERFSAQQFPDLHSELNLSSLELGDSALYFCASSVGSGGIQPQHFGDGTRLSIL.

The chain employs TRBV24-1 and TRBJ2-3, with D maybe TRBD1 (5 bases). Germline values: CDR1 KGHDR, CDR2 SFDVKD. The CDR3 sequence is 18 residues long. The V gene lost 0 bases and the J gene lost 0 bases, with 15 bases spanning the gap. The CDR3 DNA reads TGTGCCACCAGTGATTTGCAGACAGAATCTATTAGCACAGATACGCAGTATTTT. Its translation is CATSDLQTESISTDTQYF.

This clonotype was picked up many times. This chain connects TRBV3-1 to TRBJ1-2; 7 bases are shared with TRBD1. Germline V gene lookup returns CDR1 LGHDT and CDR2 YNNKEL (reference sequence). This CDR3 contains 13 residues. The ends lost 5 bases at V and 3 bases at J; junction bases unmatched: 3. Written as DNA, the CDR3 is TGTGCCAGCAGCAAGGGACAGTACTATGGCTACACCTTC. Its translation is CASSKGQYYGYTF.

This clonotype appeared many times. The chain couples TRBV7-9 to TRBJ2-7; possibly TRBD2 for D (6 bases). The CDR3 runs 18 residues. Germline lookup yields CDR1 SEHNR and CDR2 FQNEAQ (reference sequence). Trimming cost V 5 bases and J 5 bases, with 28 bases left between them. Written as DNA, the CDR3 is TGTGCCAGCAGCCCCTTGGCTAGCGACACTGTCGTCCTCCACGAGCAGTACTTC. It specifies CASSPLASDTVVLHEQYF.